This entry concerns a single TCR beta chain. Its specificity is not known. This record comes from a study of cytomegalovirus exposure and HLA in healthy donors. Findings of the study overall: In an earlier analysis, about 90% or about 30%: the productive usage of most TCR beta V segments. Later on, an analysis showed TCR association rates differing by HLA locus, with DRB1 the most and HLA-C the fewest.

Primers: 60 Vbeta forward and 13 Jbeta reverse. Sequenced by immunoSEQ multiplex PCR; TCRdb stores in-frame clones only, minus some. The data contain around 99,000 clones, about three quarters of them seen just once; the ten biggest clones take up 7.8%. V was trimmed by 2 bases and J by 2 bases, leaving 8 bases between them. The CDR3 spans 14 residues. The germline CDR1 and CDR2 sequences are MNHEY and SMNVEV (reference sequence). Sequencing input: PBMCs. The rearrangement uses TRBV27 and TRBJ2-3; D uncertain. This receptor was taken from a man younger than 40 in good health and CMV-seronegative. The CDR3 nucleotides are TGTGCCAGCAGTTTAGACTTTTTCACAGATACGCAGTATTTT. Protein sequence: CASSLDFFTDTQYF.